The text below deals with one TCR beta chain. Its specificity is unknown. The data stem from a study of blood T cells in healthy people across ages. As for the study in general: In model experiments, template switching was able to capture about one barcoded beta molecule for every two T cells that were present.

Germline CDR1 reads MNHEY; CDR2 reads SVGEGT. This CDR3 has 19 residues. V dropped 5 bases and J dropped 0; count of bases not matched to a gene: 13. General observations from the study: Leaving the PBMCs unsorted stopped any conclusive comparison of naive versus antigen-experienced cells.

The second PCR ran roughly 6 to 11 cycles with a sample-barcoded 5' primer and J-beta primers. MiXCR was run by TCRdb on the 5' RACE reads, yielding one entry per CDR3 protein. The sample lists roughly 1.7 million distinct CDR3 sequences, about 31% occurring once. The TCR sequence derives from a woman in her twenties or thirties in good health. This sequence joins TRBV6-2 or TRBV6-3 and TRBJ1-5, with 10 bases aligning to TRBD1. Input material: blood. CDR3 region: CASSNRDRGAPYSNQPQHF. The DNA for the CDR3 is TGTGCCAGCAGTAACCGGGACAGGGGTGCCCCATATAGCAATCAGCCCCAGCATTTT.